The rows below give T cell receptor beta chains drawn from one sample of a study of blood T cell repertoires in COVID-19. TCRdb's copy holds only in-frame clones and misses some; the assay was immunoSEQ multiplex PCR. The repertoire includes 220,000 or so clones, around 84% of them detected once, and approximately 6.6% sits in the top ten. The material sequenced was PBMCs or T cells enriched from blood (not recorded which). The receptor set was obtained from a woman in her thirties or forties who had recovered from COVID-19. Both conserved end residues are part of each CDR3. Fields, in order: D gene, J gene, V gene, clone size, CDR3 protein, CDR3 DNA. The D gene is left open where the match is weak. Clone size appears in some rows only: once, few, many, or a class for an expanded clone.

d_gene: TRBD1; j_gene: TRBJ2-2; v_gene: TRBV24-1; abundance: -; CDR3aa: CATSDPRGPRGELFF; CDR3nt: TGTGCCACCAGTGATCCCAGGGGGCCCAGAGGGGAGCTGTTTTTT
d_gene: -; j_gene: TRBJ2-1; v_gene: TRBV30; abundance: -; CDR3aa: CSVRASDYNEQFF; CDR3nt: TGTTCCGTACGGGCTAGCGACTACAATGAGCAGTTCTTC
d_gene: -; j_gene: TRBJ1-2; v_gene: TRBV24-1; abundance: -; CDR3aa: CATSLGSNYGYTF; CDR3nt: TGTGCCACCAGTCTGGGCAGCAACTATGGCTACACCTTC
d_gene: TRBD2; j_gene: TRBJ2-7; v_gene: TRBV6-5; abundance: few; CDR3aa: CASSYASGAYEQYF; CDR3nt: TGTGCCAGCAGTTATGCTAGCGGGGCCTACGAGCAGTACTTC
d_gene: TRBD2; j_gene: TRBJ2-7; v_gene: TRBV3-1/TRBV3-2; abundance: -; CDR3aa: CASSQDPSGRALTYEQYF; CDR3nt: TGTGCCAGCAGCCAAGATCCTAGCGGGAGGGCCCTAACCTACGAGCAGTACTTC
d_gene: -; j_gene: TRBJ2-2; v_gene: TRBV9; abundance: -; CDR3aa: CASSVVAKSGELFF; CDR3nt: TGTGCCAGCAGCGTAGTAGCGAAGAGCGGGGAGCTGTTTTTT
d_gene: TRBD1; j_gene: TRBJ2-6; v_gene: TRBV19; abundance: -; CDR3aa: CASSGRGIIPGGANVLTF; CDR3nt: TGTGCCAGTAGTGGCAGGGGGATTATTCCGGGTGGGGCCAACGTCCTGACTTTC
d_gene: TRBD1; j_gene: TRBJ2-5; v_gene: TRBV5-1; abundance: -; CDR3aa: CASSLGQGPVETQYF; CDR3nt: TGCGCCAGCAGCTTGGGACAGGGCCCTGTGGAGACCCAGTACTTC
d_gene: -; j_gene: TRBJ1-6; v_gene: TRBV6-5; abundance: few; CDR3aa: CASARGGVYNSPLHF; CDR3nt: TGTGCCAGCGCGAGGGGAGGGGTCTATAATTCACCCCTCCACTTT
d_gene: TRBD2; j_gene: TRBJ2-1; v_gene: TRBV9; abundance: -; CDR3aa: CASSVDATSGSFDEQFF; CDR3nt: TGTGCCAGCAGCGTAGATGCGACTAGCGGGAGTTTTGATGAGCAGTTCTTC
d_gene: -; j_gene: TRBJ2-3; v_gene: TRBV10-3; abundance: -; CDR3aa: CAVDPRGGASTDTQYF; CDR3nt: TGTGCCGTAGACCCCCGTGGCGGGGCTTCCACAGATACGCAGTATTTT
d_gene: -; j_gene: TRBJ1-4; v_gene: TRBV7-9; abundance: -; CDR3aa: CASSLRGTNEKLFF; CDR3nt: TGTGCCAGCAGCTTGAGGGGGACTAATGAAAAACTGTTTTTT
d_gene: TRBD1; j_gene: TRBJ1-4; v_gene: TRBV29-1; abundance: -; CDR3aa: CSVWGQDEKLFF; CDR3nt: TGCAGCGTCTGGGGACAGGATGAAAAACTGTTTTTT
d_gene: -; j_gene: TRBJ2-5; v_gene: TRBV18; abundance: -; CDR3aa: CASSPGHQGETQYF; CDR3nt: TGTGCCAGCTCACCGGGACACCAGGGAGAGACCCAGTACTTC
d_gene: -; j_gene: TRBJ1-4; v_gene: TRBV2; abundance: -; CDR3aa: CASRETGLANEKLFF; CDR3nt: TGTGCCAGCAGGGAAACAGGTTTAGCTAATGAAAAACTGTTTTTT
d_gene: TRBD2; j_gene: TRBJ2-3; v_gene: TRBV5-4; abundance: -; CDR3aa: CASSSGGWREGDTQYF; CDR3nt: TGTGCCAGCAGCTCCGGTGGGTGGCGGGAGGGAGATACGCAGTATTTT
d_gene: -; j_gene: TRBJ2-6; v_gene: TRBV27; abundance: -; CDR3aa: CASRGADRWAGVLTF; CDR3nt: TGTGCCAGCAGGGGGGCTGACAGGTGGGCCGGCGTCCTGACTTTC
d_gene: TRBD1; j_gene: TRBJ1-1; v_gene: TRBV7-8; abundance: once; CDR3aa: CASSSFTGTGGFGAEAFF; CDR3nt: TGTGCCAGCAGCTCATTTACCGGGACAGGGGGCTTTGGCGCTGAAGCTTTCTTT
d_gene: TRBD1; j_gene: TRBJ2-2; v_gene: TRBV30; abundance: -; CDR3aa: CAWSSDRGAGTGELFF; CDR3nt: TGTGCCTGGAGCTCGGACAGGGGGGCCGGGACCGGGGAGCTGTTTTTT
d_gene: -; j_gene: TRBJ1-2; v_gene: TRBV28; abundance: -; CDR3aa: CASSLGRSNYGYTF; CDR3nt: TGTGCCAGCAGTTTGGGGAGATCTAACTATGGCTACACCTTC
d_gene: -; j_gene: TRBJ2-3; v_gene: TRBV5-5; abundance: few; CDR3aa: CASSRQLDTQYF; CDR3nt: TGTGCCAGCAGCCGACAGTTGGATACGCAGTATTTT
d_gene: -; j_gene: TRBJ2-3; v_gene: TRBV4-2; abundance: -; CDR3aa: CASSQQSSGTSTDTQYF; CDR3nt: TGTGCCAGCAGCCAACAAAGTAGCGGCACTAGCACAGATACGCAGTATTTT
d_gene: -; j_gene: TRBJ2-5; v_gene: TRBV7-3; abundance: -; CDR3aa: CASSLRREETQYF; CDR3nt: TGTGCCAGCAGCTTACGACGGGAAGAGACCCAGTACTTC
d_gene: -; j_gene: TRBJ1-3; v_gene: TRBV18; abundance: -; CDR3aa: CASQLESGNTIYF; CDR3nt: TGTGCCAGCCAATTGGAGTCTGGAAACACCATATATTTT
d_gene: -; j_gene: TRBJ1-4; v_gene: TRBV7-9; abundance: few; CDR3aa: CASSYTGGTNEKLFF; CDR3nt: TGTGCCAGCAGCTACACCGGCGGGACTAATGAAAAACTGTTTTTT
d_gene: -; j_gene: TRBJ1-2; v_gene: TRBV7-6; abundance: -; CDR3aa: CASSSGNSGYTF; CDR3nt: TGTGCCAGCAGTTCAGGGAACTCGGGCTACACCTTC
d_gene: TRBD1; j_gene: TRBJ2-1; v_gene: TRBV5-1; abundance: -; CDR3aa: CASSSSGGAGYNEQFF; CDR3nt: TGCGCCAGCAGCTCCTCAGGGGGCGCAGGTTACAATGAGCAGTTCTTC
d_gene: -; j_gene: TRBJ1-2; v_gene: TRBV12-3/TRBV12-4; abundance: -; CDR3aa: CASSHGGFRGYTF; CDR3nt: TGTGCCAGCAGCCACGGGGGATTTCGGGGCTACACCTTC
d_gene: TRBD2; j_gene: TRBJ2-1; v_gene: TRBV5-4; abundance: -; CDR3aa: CASSAAGTYNEQFF; CDR3nt: TGTGCCAGCAGCGCAGCGGGAACCTACAATGAGCAGTTCTTC
d_gene: -; j_gene: TRBJ2-5; v_gene: TRBV7-2; abundance: -; CDR3aa: CASSFAAGPPTQYF; CDR3nt: TGTGCCAGCAGCTTTGCCGCGGGCCCCCCCACCCAGTACTTC
d_gene: TRBD1; j_gene: TRBJ1-3; v_gene: TRBV19; abundance: -; CDR3aa: CASSIVARGSGNTIYF; CDR3nt: TGTGCCAGTAGTATAGTGGCCAGGGGGTCTGGAAACACCATATATTTT
d_gene: TRBD2; j_gene: TRBJ2-2; v_gene: TRBV4-1; abundance: once; CDR3aa: CASSQDLASGRTGELFF; CDR3nt: TGCGCCAGCAGCCAAGATCTGGCTAGCGGCCGCACCGGGGAGCTGTTTTTT
d_gene: -; j_gene: TRBJ2-3; v_gene: TRBV6-4; abundance: -; CDR3aa: CASSEQGADGDTQYF; CDR3nt: TGTGCCAGCAGTGAACAGGGCGCAGATGGAGATACGCAGTATTTT
d_gene: TRBD2; j_gene: TRBJ2-7; v_gene: TRBV7-3; abundance: -; CDR3aa: CASSLFPAGAGYEQYF; CDR3nt: TGTGCCAGCAGCTTATTTCCCGCGGGAGCTGGGTACGAGCAGTACTTC
d_gene: -; j_gene: TRBJ2-7; v_gene: TRBV6-5; abundance: -; CDR3aa: CASSPRASSYEQYF; CDR3nt: TGTGCCAGCAGTCCTCGTGCCAGTTCCTACGAGCAGTACTTC
d_gene: TRBD1; j_gene: TRBJ1-5; v_gene: TRBV19; abundance: few; CDR3aa: CASSLTGNQPQHF; CDR3nt: TGTGCCAGTAGCCTGACAGGGAATCAGCCCCAGCATTTT
d_gene: -; j_gene: TRBJ2-1; v_gene: TRBV20-1; abundance: few; CDR3aa: CSASLLLGLRNEQFF; CDR3nt: TGCAGTGCTAGTTTACTACTAGGCTTGAGGAATGAGCAGTTCTTC
d_gene: TRBD1; j_gene: TRBJ1-1; v_gene: TRBV5-4; abundance: -; CDR3aa: CASSLGQGMNTEAFF; CDR3nt: TGTGCCAGCAGCTTGGGACAGGGGATGAACACTGAAGCTTTCTTT
d_gene: TRBD1; j_gene: TRBJ2-2; v_gene: TRBV24-1; abundance: -; CDR3aa: CATSDYGTENTGELFF; CDR3nt: TGTGCCACCAGTGATTATGGGACAGAGAACACCGGGGAGCTGTTTTTT
d_gene: TRBD1; j_gene: TRBJ1-1; v_gene: TRBV10-2; abundance: -; CDR3aa: CASSLIGQGEAFF; CDR3nt: TGCGCCAGCAGCCTAATCGGACAGGGTGAAGCTTTCTTT
d_gene: -; j_gene: TRBJ1-5; v_gene: TRBV28; abundance: -; CDR3aa: CASSSDRGSQPQHF; CDR3nt: TGTGCCAGCAGTTCGGACCGGGGGAGCCAGCCCCAGCATTTT
d_gene: -; j_gene: TRBJ2-1; v_gene: TRBV11-2; abundance: -; CDR3aa: CASSLLRTTTSYNEQFF; CDR3nt: TGTGCCAGCAGCTTATTGCGGACTACCACTTCATACAATGAGCAGTTCTTC
d_gene: TRBD2; j_gene: TRBJ2-5; v_gene: TRBV3-1/TRBV3-2; abundance: -; CDR3aa: CASSQGAGRGETQYF; CDR3nt: TGTGCCAGCAGCCAAGGTGCAGGGAGGGGAGAGACCCAGTACTTC
d_gene: -; j_gene: TRBJ2-7; v_gene: TRBV18; abundance: few; CDR3aa: CASSRDTYSYEQYF; CDR3nt: TGTGCCAGCTCACGGGACACCTACTCCTACGAGCAGTACTTC
d_gene: TRBD1; j_gene: TRBJ2-1; v_gene: TRBV11-3; abundance: few; CDR3aa: CASSFGQGEQFF; CDR3nt: TGTGCCAGCAGCTTTGGACAGGGAGAGCAGTTCTTC
d_gene: -; j_gene: TRBJ2-2; v_gene: TRBV11-3; abundance: -; CDR3aa: CASSQAEDTGELFF; CDR3nt: TGTGCCAGCAGCCAAGCGGAAGACACCGGGGAGCTGTTTTTT
d_gene: TRBD1; j_gene: TRBJ1-1; v_gene: TRBV5-1; abundance: -; CDR3aa: CASSSSGTANTEAFF; CDR3nt: TGCGCCAGCAGCTCCTCCGGGACAGCCAACACTGAAGCTTTCTTT
d_gene: TRBD2; j_gene: TRBJ2-7; v_gene: TRBV2; abundance: -; CDR3aa: CASRRLAGGPYEQYF; CDR3nt: TGTGCCAGCAGACGACTAGCGGGAGGCCCCTACGAGCAGTACTTC
d_gene: -; j_gene: TRBJ2-1; v_gene: TRBV7-9; abundance: -; CDR3aa: CASSPAARGRGIYNEQFF; CDR3nt: TGTGCCAGCAGCCCCGCGGCTCGGGGTCGTGGAATATACAATGAGCAGTTCTTC
d_gene: -; j_gene: TRBJ2-3; v_gene: TRBV21-1; abundance: once; CDR3aa: CASSNEGTSGSQGGDTQYF; CDR3nt: TGTGCCAGCAGCAATGAGGGGACTAGCGGGAGTCAAGGTGGAGATACGCAGTATTTT
d_gene: -; j_gene: TRBJ2-1; v_gene: TRBV11-2; abundance: -; CDR3aa: CASSLAGSQQFF; CDR3nt: TGTGCCAGCAGCTTAGCCGGGAGTCAGCAGTTCTTC
d_gene: -; j_gene: TRBJ2-3; v_gene: TRBV5-6; abundance: -; CDR3aa: CASSLVRGGSTDTQYF; CDR3nt: TGTGCCAGCAGCTTGGTACGGGGAGGTAGCACAGATACGCAGTATTTT
d_gene: -; j_gene: TRBJ2-3; v_gene: TRBV3-1/TRBV3-2; abundance: -; CDR3aa: CASSHRRGLNTQYF; CDR3nt: TGTGCCAGCAGCCATCGGAGGGGGCTGAATACGCAGTATTTT
d_gene: TRBD1; j_gene: TRBJ1-2; v_gene: TRBV5-1; abundance: -; CDR3aa: CASSSPTGGGDYGYTF; CDR3nt: TGCGCCAGCAGCTCGCCGACAGGGGGGGGAGACTATGGCTACACCTTC
d_gene: -; j_gene: TRBJ2-5; v_gene: TRBV10-3; abundance: -; CDR3aa: CAISDALGGAEETQYF; CDR3nt: TGTGCCATCAGCGACGCCCTTGGAGGGGCCGAAGAGACCCAGTACTTC
d_gene: -; j_gene: TRBJ1-6; v_gene: TRBV30; abundance: -; CDR3aa: CARMGAPDSPLHF; CDR3nt: TGTGCCCGTATGGGGGCGCCGGACTCACCCCTCCACTTT
d_gene: TRBD2; j_gene: TRBJ2-3; v_gene: TRBV7-9; abundance: once; CDR3aa: CASSARDYTSNTDTQYF; CDR3nt: TGTGCCAGCAGCGCCCGGGACTACACTTCTAACACAGATACGCAGTATTTT